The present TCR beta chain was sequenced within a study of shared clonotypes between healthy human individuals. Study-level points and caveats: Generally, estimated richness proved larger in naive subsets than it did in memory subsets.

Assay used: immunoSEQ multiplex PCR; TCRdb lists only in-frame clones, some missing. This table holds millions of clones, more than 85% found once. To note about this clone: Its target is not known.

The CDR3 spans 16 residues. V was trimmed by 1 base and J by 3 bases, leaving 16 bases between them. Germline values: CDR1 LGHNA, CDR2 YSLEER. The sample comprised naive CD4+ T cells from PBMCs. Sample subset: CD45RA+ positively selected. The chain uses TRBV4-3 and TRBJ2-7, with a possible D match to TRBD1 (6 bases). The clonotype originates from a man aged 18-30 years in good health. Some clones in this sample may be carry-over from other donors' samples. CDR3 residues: CASSQGITGTLYEQYF. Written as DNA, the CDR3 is TGCGCCAGCAGCCAAGGGATTACAGGGACGCTCTACGAGCAGTACTTC.